This T cell receptor beta chain derives from a study of blood T cell repertoires in COVID-19. Whole-study context: There were acute and convalescent COVID-19 samples, and they came from the United States, Italy and Spain.

Germline lookup yields CDR1 MNHEY and CDR2 SVGEGT. V trimming: 2 bases; J trimming: 5 bases; junction bases outside the gene matches: 5. The CDR3 totals 15 residues. Authors' analysis steps: Reference gene primers were amplified, and this amplification served to estimate nucleated cell counts. Profiled with immunoSEQ multiplex PCR; TCRdb holds only in-frame clones, not every one. That table supplies the V and J calls and clone size; D and trimming were determined from the DNA. The sample records approximately 260,000 clones, 83% being singletons. The genes are TRBV6-2 or TRBV6-3 and TRBJ2-1; 8 bases map to TRBD2. This TCR came from a man in his sixties who had recovered from COVID-19. Specimen: peripheral blood. The CDR3 sequence is CASSYQAGVNNEQFF. CDR3 nucleotides: TGTGCCAGCAGTTACCAAGCGGGGGTGAACAATGAGCAGTTCTTC.